The rows below give T cell receptor beta chains drawn from one sample of a study of OX40 agonist ivuxolimab in advanced cancers. Assay used: immunoSEQ multiplex PCR; TCRdb lists only in-frame clones, some missing. The table lists fewer than 75,000 clones, approximately 90% of them singletons. This material consisted of CD4+ or CD8+ T cells sorted from blood, taken in a trial of the OX40 agonist ivuxolimab. The receptors come from an adult with an advanced solid tumor such as melanoma, head and neck, liver or kidney cancer. The CDR3 runs from the conserved cysteine through the conserved F or W. The D gene is left open where the match is weak. Only some rows state a clone size, as once, few, many or a class for expanded clones.

clone size,D gene,J gene,V gene,CDR3 length,CDR3 DNA,CDR3 protein
NA,NA,TRBJ1-4,TRBV19,14,TGTGCCAGTAGTATAAACGGCCATAATGAAAAACTGTTTTTT,CASSINGHNEKLFF
NA,NA,TRBJ1-1,TRBV30,13,TGTGCCTGGATCTCCCCCGGGGGGACTGAAGCTTTCTTT,CAWISPGGTEAFF
NA,TRBD1,TRBJ2-7,TRBV6-5,13,TGTGCCAGCAGTGTGACAGGGAGAAGCGAGCAGTACTTC,CASSVTGRSEQYF
NA,NA,TRBJ2-1,TRBV9,15,TGTGCCAGAGACCTTAATTCAAGCTCCTACAATGAGCAGTTCTTC,CARDLNSSSYNEQFF
NA,TRBD2,TRBJ2-1,TRBV7-2,15,TGTGCCAGCAGCTTAGACCCGGGGGGCTACAATGAGCAGTTCTTC,CASSLDPGGYNEQFF
NA,TRBD2,TRBJ2-7,TRBV7-3,15,TGTGCCAGCAGCTTAAGTGGGACTAGTAGGTACGAGCAGTACTTC,CASSLSGTSRYEQYF
NA,NA,TRBJ2-6,TRBV5-1,16,TGCGCCAGCAGCTTTGGGGCCCGATCTGGGGCCAACGTCCTGACTTTC,CASSFGARSGANVLTF
NA,NA,TRBJ2-7,TRBV5-4,18,TGTGCCAGCAGCCCTGGTTCCCCTTCACAGGGTATGTCTGCCGAGCAGTACTTC,CASSPGSPSQGMSAEQYF
NA,NA,TRBJ1-1,TRBV5-4,15,TGTGCCAGCAGCTTGGAGAGACCCCTGAACACTGAAGCTTTCTTT,CASSLERPLNTEAFF
once,TRBD2,TRBJ2-3,TRBV9,17,TGTGCCAGCAGCCCCCGGGGCCAGCGGGAGTTTGTGGATACGCAGTATTTT,CASSPRGQREFVDTQYF
NA,TRBD1,TRBJ2-2,TRBV27,14,TGTGCCAGTAGGGGACAGTCGAACACCGGGGAGCTGTTTTTT,CASRGQSNTGELFF
once,NA,TRBJ2-2,TRBV6-6,14,TGTGCCAGCAGTTACGGTCTCGGTGCCGGGGAGCTGTTTTTT,CASSYGLGAGELFF
NA,NA,TRBJ2-1,TRBV10-3,15,TGTGCCATCAGTGGAGGGGCGGGCAGTGACAATGAGCAGTTCTTC,CAISGGAGSDNEQFF
NA,NA,TRBJ2-5,TRBV27,13,TGTGCCAGCAGTTTATCGAGGGAAGAGACCCAGTACTTC,CASSLSREETQYF
NA,TRBD2,TRBJ2-1,TRBV9,15,TGTGCCAGCAGCGTTAGCGGGAGTTCATACAATGAGCAGTTCTTC,CASSVSGSSYNEQFF
NA,NA,TRBJ2-7,TRBV6-1,15,TGTGCCAGCAGTGTCAGAGCGGACACTTCCTACGAGCAGTACTTC,CASSVRADTSYEQYF
NA,TRBD1,TRBJ1-2,TRBV6-1,15,TGTGCCAGCACCCAAACGCCAGGGGGCGCGGGTGGCTACACCTTC,CASTQTPGGAGGYTF
NA,NA,TRBJ1-1,TRBV6-6,13,TGTGCCAGCAGTTACCCGAGGGCAGAAGAAGCTTTCTTT,CASSYPRAEEAFF
NA,TRBD2,TRBJ2-3,TRBV19,15,TGTGCCAGTAGCCATAGCGGGGGAGGCACAGATACGCAGTATTTT,CASSHSGGGTDTQYF
NA,TRBD1,TRBJ2-3,TRBV11-3,14,TGTGCCAGCAGCCCCCAGACAGGGTTAGATACGCAGTATTTT,CASSPQTGLDTQYF
once,NA,TRBJ1-3,TRBV5-4,15,TGTGCCAGCAGCCTCACAGGGACCTCTGGAAACACCATATATTTT,CASSLTGTSGNTIYF
NA,NA,TRBJ2-7,TRBV28,12,TGTGCCAGCAGCTCAACGCCTCGGGAGCAGTACTTC,CASSSTPREQYF
NA,NA,TRBJ2-1,TRBV7-7,16,TGTGCCAGCAGCTTAGCGCCTAGGGTAGCAATGGATGAGCAGTTCTTC,CASSLAPRVAMDEQFF
NA,TRBD1,TRBJ1-1,TRBV4-1,15,TGCGCCAGCAGCCACAAACAGGGGGCAGGGACTGAAGCTTTCTTT,CASSHKQGAGTEAFF
NA,NA,TRBJ2-3,TRBV7-8,15,TGTGCCAGCAGCCTCGGGGGAGGAGTCACAGATACGCAGTATTTT,CASSLGGGVTDTQYF
NA,TRBD1,TRBJ1-1,TRBV6-1,13,TGTGCCAGCAGTTTAAGACAGGGAGATGAAGCTTTCTTT,CASSLRQGDEAFF
NA,TRBD1,TRBJ1-1,TRBV6-6,15,TGTGCCAGCAGTTACTCGTATGGACAGGGTTATGAAGCTTTCTTT,CASSYSYGQGYEAFF
NA,NA,TRBJ1-1,TRBV7-9,12,TGTGCCAGCAGCTTAGAGGCCCCCGGGGCTTTCTTT,CASSLEAPGAFF